This T cell receptor (beta chain) was sequenced in a study of response to subunit inactivated influenza vaccine. Whole-study results and caveats: Seasonal influenza vaccination, on each occasion, was suggested by the authors to recruit few new T cells.

Trimming took 4 bases from V and 4 from J; bases not matched to a gene: 7. The CDR3 runs to 14 residues. The germline gives CDR1 SGHRS, CDR2 YFSETQ. TCRdb re-derived calls from the RT-PCR reads in MiXCR, one entry per CDR3 protein. The profile shows 600,000 to 850,000 distinct CDR3 sequences, approximately 15% of them singletons. In this sample, this clonotype turned up a few times. Its antigen is as yet unknown. The input for sequencing was PBMCs from blood, taken around 14 days before vaccination. This sequence was found in a man aged 50-60 years who received an inactivated influenza vaccine. The chain employs TRBV5-1 and TRBJ1-2, with 7 nucleotides matching TRBD1. CDR3 sequence: CASSVTGRSYGYTF. The CDR3 DNA reads as TGCGCCAGCAGCGTGACAGGGCGTAGCTATGGCTACACCTTC. Based on the CDR3 plus reference TRBV5-1 and TRBJ1-2, the full variable domain is KAGVTQTPRYLIKTRGQQVTLSCSPISGHRSVSWYQQTPGQGLQFLFEYFSETQRNKGNFPGRFSGRQFSNSRSEMNVSTLELGDSALYLCASSVTGRSYGYTFGSGTRLTVV.